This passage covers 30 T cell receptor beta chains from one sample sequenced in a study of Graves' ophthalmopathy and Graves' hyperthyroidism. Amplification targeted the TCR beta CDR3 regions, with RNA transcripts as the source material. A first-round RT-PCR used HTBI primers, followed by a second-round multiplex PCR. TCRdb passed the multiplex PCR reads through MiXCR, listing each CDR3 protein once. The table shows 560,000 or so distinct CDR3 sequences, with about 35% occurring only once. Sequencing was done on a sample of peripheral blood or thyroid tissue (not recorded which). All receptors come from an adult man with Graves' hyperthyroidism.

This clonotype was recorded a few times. The CDR3 protein is CASRGVDYGYTF. The DNA of the CDR3 is TGTGCCAGTCGAGGGGTGGACTATGGCTACACCTTC. This chain links TRBV4-2 with TRBJ1-2; D perhaps matches TRBD1 (5 bases). Germline CDR1 LGHNA, CDR2 YNFKEQ. Trimming took 9 bases from V and 3 from J, leaving 11 bases between them. CDR3 size: 12 residues.

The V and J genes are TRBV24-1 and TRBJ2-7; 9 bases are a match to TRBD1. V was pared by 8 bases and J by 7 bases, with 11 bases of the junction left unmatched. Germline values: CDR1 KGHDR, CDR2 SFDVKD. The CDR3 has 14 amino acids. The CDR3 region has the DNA TGTGCCACCATGGGGACAGGGTCATACAATGAGCAGTACTTC. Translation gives CATMGTGSYNEQYF.

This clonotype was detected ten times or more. CDR3 residues: CASRQGQAPNYGYTF. DNA for the CDR3: TGTGCCAGCAGACAGGGACAGGCCCCAAACTATGGCTACACCTTC. The chain carries TRBV6-5 and TRBJ1-2; TRBD1 matches at 8 bases. Germline V CDR1 and CDR2: MNHEY, SVGAGI. The ends lost 6 bases at V and 2 bases at J; junction bases unmatched: 8. The CDR3 consists of 15 residues.

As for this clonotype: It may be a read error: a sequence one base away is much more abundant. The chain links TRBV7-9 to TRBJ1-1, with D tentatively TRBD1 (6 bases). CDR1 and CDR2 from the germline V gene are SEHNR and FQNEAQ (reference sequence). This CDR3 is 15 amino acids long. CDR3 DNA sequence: TGTGCCAACAGCGCTTGGGGGCACTCTCCGGGTGAAGCTTTCTTT. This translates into CANSAWGHSPGEAFF.

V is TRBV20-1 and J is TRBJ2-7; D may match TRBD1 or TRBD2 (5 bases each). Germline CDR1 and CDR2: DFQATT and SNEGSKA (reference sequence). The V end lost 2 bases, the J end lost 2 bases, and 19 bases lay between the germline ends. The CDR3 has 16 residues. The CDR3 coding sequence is TGCAGTGCTAGAAACCCCTCGGGACCTGATACCTACGAGCAGTACTTC. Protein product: CSARNPSGPDTYEQYF.

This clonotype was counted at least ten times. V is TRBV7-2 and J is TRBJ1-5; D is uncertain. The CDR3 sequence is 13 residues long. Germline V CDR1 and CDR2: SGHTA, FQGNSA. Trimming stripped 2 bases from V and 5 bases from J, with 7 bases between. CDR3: CASSLNIYQPQHF. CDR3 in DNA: TGTGCCAGCAGCTTAAACATTTATCAGCCCCAGCATTTT.

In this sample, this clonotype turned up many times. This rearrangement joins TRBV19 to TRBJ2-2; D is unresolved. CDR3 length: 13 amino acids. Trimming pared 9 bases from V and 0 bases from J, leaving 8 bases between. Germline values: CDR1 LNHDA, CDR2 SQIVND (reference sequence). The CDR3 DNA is TGTGCCAGCCCACCTCCGAACACCGGGGAGCTGTTTTTT. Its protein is CASPPPNTGELFF.

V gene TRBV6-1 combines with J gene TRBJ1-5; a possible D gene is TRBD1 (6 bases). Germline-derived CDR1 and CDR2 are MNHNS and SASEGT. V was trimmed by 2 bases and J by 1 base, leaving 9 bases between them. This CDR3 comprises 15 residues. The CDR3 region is CASSERGGSNQPQHF. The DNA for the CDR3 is TGTGCCAGCAGTGAAAGGGGGGGGAGCAATCAGCCCCAGCATTTT.

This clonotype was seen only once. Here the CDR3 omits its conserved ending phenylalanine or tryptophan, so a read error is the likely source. The CDR3 protein is CASSLVGQGLGNSPLHS. In DNA form, the CDR3 reads TGCGCCAGCAGCTTGGTGGGACAGGGGCTAGGTAATTCACCCCTCCACTCT. V usage is TRBV5-1 and J usage is TRBJ1-6, with 10 bases matching TRBD1. CDR3 length: 17 residues. Germline loops: CDR1 SGHRS, CDR2 YFSETQ. V was pared by 0 bases and J by 6 bases, with 6 bases of the junction left unmatched.

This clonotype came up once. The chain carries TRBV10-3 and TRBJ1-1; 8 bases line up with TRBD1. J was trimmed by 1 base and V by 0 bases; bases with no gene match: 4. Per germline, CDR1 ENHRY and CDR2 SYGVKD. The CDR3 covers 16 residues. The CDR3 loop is CAISESWTGTNTEAFF. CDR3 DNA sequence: TGTGCCATCAGTGAGTCGTGGACAGGGACGAACACTGAAGCTTTCTTT.

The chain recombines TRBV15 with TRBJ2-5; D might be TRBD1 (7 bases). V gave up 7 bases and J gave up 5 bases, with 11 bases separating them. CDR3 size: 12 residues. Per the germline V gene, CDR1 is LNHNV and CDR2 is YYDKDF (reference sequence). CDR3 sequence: CATTAGGETQYF. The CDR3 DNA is TGTGCCACCACGGCAGGGGGGGAGACCCAGTACTTC.

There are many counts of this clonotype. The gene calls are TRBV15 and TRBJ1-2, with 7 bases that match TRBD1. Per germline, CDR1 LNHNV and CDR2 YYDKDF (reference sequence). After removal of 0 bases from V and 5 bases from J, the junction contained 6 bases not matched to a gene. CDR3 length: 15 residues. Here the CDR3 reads CATSRDDREVYGYTF. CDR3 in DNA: TGTGCCACCAGCAGAGATGACAGGGAGGTTTATGGCTACACCTTC. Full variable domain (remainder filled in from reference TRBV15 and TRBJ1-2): DAMVIQNPRYQVTQFGKPVTLSCSQTLNHNVMYWYQQKSSQAPKLLFHYYDKDFNNEADTPDNFQSRRPNTSFCFLDIRSPGLGDTAMYLCATSRDDREVYGYTFGSGTRLTVV.

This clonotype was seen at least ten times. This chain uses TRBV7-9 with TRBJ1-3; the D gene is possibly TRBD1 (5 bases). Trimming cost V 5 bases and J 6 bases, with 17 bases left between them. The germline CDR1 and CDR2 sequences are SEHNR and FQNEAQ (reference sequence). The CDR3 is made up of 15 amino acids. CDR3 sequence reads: CASSPHLGDVNTIYF. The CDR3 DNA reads TGTGCCAGCAGCCCCCATTTGGGGGATGTAAACACCATATATTTT.

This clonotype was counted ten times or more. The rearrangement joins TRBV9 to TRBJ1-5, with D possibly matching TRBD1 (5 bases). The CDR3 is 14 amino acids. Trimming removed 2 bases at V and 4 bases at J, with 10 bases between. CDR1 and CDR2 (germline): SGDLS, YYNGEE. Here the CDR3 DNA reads TGTGCCAGCAGCGTGGGGACCGAAAATCAGCCCCAGCATTTT. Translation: CASSVGTENQPQHF.

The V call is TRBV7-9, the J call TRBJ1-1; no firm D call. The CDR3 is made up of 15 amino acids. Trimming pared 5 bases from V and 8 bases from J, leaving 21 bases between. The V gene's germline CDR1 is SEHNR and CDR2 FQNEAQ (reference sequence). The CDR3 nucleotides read TGTGCCAGCAGCCCACGAGTAACAGAGCCGGGGGAAGCTTTCTTT. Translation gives CASSPRVTEPGEAFF.

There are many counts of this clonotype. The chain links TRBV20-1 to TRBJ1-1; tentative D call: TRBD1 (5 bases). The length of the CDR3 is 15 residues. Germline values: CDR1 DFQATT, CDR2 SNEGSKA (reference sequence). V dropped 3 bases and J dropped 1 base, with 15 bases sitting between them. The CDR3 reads CSASAPTQGNTEAFF. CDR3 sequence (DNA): TGCAGTGCTAGCGCACCTACTCAGGGGAACACTGAAGCTTTCTTT.

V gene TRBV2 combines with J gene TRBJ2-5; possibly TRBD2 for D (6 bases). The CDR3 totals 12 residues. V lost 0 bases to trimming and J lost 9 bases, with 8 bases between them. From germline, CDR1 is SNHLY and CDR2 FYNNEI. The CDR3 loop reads CASSEAWEAQYF. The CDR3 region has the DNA TGTGCCAGCAGTGAAGCCTGGGAGGCCCAGTACTTC.

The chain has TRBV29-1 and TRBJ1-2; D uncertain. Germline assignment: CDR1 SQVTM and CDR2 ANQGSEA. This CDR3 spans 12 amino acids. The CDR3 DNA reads TGCAGTTTTGGCAGTATCAACTATGGCTACACCTTC. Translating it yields CSFGSINYGYTF.

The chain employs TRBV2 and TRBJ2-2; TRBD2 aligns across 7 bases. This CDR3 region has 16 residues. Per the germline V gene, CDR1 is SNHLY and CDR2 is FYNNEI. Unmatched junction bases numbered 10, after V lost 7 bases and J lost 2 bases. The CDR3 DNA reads TGTGCCAGCACCCTTTTGGGACTACAAAACACCGGGGAGCTGTTTTTT. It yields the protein CASTLLGLQNTGELFF.

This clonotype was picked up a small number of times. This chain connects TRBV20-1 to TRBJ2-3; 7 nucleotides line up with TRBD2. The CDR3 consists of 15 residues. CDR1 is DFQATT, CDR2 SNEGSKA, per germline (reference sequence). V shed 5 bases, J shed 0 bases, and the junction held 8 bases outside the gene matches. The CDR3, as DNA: TGCAGTGCTCCCGATCTAGCGGCTAGCACAGATACGCAGTATTTT. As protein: CSAPDLAASTDTQYF.

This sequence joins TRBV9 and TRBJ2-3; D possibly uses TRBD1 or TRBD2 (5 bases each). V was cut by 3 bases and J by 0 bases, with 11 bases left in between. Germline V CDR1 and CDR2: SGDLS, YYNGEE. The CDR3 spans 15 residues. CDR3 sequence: CASSAGGGSTDTQYF. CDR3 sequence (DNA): TGTGCCAGCAGCGCAGGTGGGGGAAGCACAGATACGCAGTATTTT.

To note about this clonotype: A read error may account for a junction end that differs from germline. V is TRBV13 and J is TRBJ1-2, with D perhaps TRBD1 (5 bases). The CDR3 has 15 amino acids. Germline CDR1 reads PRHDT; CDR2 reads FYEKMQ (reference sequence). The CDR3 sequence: CASSENTGGNYGYTF. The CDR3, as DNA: TGCGCCAGCAGCGAAAACACCGGGGGTAACTATGGCTACACCTTC.

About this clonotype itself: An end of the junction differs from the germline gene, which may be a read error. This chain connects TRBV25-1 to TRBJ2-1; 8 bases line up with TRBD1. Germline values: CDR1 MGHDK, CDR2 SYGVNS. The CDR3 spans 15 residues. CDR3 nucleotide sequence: TGTGCCAGCAGTGGGGACAGGCTCTCCTACAATGAGCAGCTCTTC. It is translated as CASSGDRLSYNEQLF.

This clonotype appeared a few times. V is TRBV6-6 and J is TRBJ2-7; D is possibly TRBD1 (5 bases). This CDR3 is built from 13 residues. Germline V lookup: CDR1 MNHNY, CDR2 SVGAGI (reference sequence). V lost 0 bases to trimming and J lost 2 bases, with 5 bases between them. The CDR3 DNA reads TGTGCCAGCAGTTACTCACAGGCCTACGAGCAGTACTTC. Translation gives CASSYSQAYEQYF.

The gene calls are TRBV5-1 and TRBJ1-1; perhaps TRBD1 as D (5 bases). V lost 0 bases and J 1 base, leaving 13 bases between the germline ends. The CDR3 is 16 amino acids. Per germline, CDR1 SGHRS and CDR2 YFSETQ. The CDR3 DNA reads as TGCGCCAGCAGCTTGGTGGGGCCGGCATGGAACACTGAAGCTTTCTTT. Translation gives CASSLVGPAWNTEAFF.

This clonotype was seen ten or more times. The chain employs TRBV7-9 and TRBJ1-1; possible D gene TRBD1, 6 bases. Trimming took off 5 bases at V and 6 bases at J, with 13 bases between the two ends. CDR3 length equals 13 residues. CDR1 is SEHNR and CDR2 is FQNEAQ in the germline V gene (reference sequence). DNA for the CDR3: TGTGCCAGCAGCCCGACAGGACTGTCTGAAGCTTTCTTT. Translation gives CASSPTGLSEAFF.

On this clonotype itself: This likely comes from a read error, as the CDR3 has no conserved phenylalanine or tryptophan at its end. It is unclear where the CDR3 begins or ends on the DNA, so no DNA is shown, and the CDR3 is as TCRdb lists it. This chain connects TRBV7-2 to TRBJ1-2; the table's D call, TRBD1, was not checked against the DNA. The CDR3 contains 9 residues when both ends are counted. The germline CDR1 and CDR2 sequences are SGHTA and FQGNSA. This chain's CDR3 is CASSRTGTD.

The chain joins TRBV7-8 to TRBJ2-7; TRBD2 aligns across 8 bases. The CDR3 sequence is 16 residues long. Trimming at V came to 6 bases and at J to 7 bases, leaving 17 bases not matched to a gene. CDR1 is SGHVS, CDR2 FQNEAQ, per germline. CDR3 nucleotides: TGTGCCAGCAGGCCAACTAGCGGAGAGAACACCGGGGAGCAGTACTTC. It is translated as CASRPTSGENTGEQYF.

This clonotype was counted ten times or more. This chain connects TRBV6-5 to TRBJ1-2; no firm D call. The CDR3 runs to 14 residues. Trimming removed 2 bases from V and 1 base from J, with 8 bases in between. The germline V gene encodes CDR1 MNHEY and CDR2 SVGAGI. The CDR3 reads CASSYAGINYGYTF. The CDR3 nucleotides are TGTGCCAGCAGTTACGCGGGGATTAACTATGGCTACACCTTC.

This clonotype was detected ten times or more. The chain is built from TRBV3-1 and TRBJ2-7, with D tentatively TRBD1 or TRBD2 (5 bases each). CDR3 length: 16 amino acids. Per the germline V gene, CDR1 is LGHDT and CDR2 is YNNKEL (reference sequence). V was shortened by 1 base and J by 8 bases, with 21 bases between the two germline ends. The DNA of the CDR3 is TGTGCCAGCAGCCAAGTTGGCGTCAGGGCGGCGGGCCAGCAGTACTTC. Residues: CASSQVGVRAAGQQYF.